This T cell receptor beta chain stems from a study of cytomegalovirus exposure and HLA in healthy donors. Study-level background: Genetic ancestry analysis placed over 65% of the roughly 400 donors that were genotyped in the Caucasian-associated cluster.

Trimming removed 2 bases from V and 5 bases from J, with 18 bases in between. The CDR3 is 16 residues long. The germline V gene encodes CDR1 KGHSH and CDR2 LQKENI. Findings and limits, study-wide: Information on immune exposure was restricted to one variable (CMV serostatus). Cytomegalovirus association was listed for 164 TCR beta chains. About 87% or about 30% of the time was how often most TCR beta V segments were productive, according to an earlier analysis.

A multiplex PCR was run with 60 Vbeta primers and 13 Jbeta primers. Produced via immunoSEQ multiplex PCR; TCRdb's table is partial and in-frame only. The repertoire includes some 87,000 clones, around 80% of them detected once, and 2.7% sits in the top ten. On this clone: Its antigen is not identified.

This rearrangement joins TRBV18 to TRBJ1-2; the D gene is possibly TRBD1 (6 bases). The receptor was isolated from a man in his thirties or forties in good health and CMV-seronegative. The sample taken for sequencing was PBMCs. The CDR3 DNA is TGTGCCAGCTCACCAGATGTGTCAGGGGATATGTATGGCTACACCTTC. Residues: CASSPDVSGDMYGYTF.